These 20 T cell receptor beta chains were all obtained from the same sample, sequenced in a study of CD8 T cells in ankylosing spondylitis. In TCRdb, the 5' RACE reads were re-called with MiXCR into one record per CDR3 protein. The sample comprises some 300,000 distinct CDR3 sequences, around 21% of which are singletons, and approximately 3.7% rests with the top ten. Source material: blood, either unsorted or a sorted T cell fraction (not recorded which). Every receptor here comes from a female donor with ankylosing spondylitis or in good health (not recorded which).

The V call is TRBV4-3, the J call TRBJ2-5, with D perhaps matching TRBD1 (5 bases). V lost 1 base to trimming and J lost 5 bases, with 14 bases between them. Germline V gene lookup returns CDR1 LGHNA and CDR2 YSLEER. The CDR3 loop spans 15 amino acids. CDR3 in amino acids: CASSQGQQVGETQYF. The CDR3 nucleotides are TGCGCCAGCAGCCAAGGACAACAGGTCGGGGAGACCCAGTACTTC.

The sample holds a few counts of this clonotype. V is TRBV6-1 and J is TRBJ2-3, with 11 bases identical to TRBD2. The length of the CDR3 is 17 residues. Germline loops: CDR1 MNHNS, CDR2 SASEGT. With V trimmed by 6 bases and J by 2 bases, 10 bases remained unmatched. Here the CDR3 reads CASSRMTSGTFTDTQYF. CDR3 in DNA: TGTGCCAGCAGCCGTATGACTAGCGGGACCTTCACAGATACGCAGTATTTT.

The rearrangement joins TRBV7-2 to TRBJ2-1, with D tentatively TRBD1 (6 bases). The CDR3 extends over 13 amino acids. Germline V gene data show CDR1 as SGHTA and CDR2 as FQGNSA. Trimming shortened V by 6 bases and J by 7 bases, and 13 bases separated the two germline ends. This chain's CDR3 is CASRENRANEQFF. For the CDR3, the DNA is TGTGCCAGCAGGGAGAACAGGGCAAATGAGCAGTTCTTC. The variable domain in full, completed from reference TRBV7-2 and TRBJ2-1, reads GAGVSQSPSNKVTEKGKDVELRCDPISGHTALYWYRQSLGQGLEFLIYFQGNSAPDKSGLPSDRFSAERTGGSVSTLTIQRTQQEDSAVYLCASRENRANEQFFGPGTRLTVL.

This clonotype showed up just a few times. The chain combines TRBV6-2 or TRBV6-3 with TRBJ1-1, with unresolved D. The length of the CDR3 is 15 residues. V was clipped by 0 bases and J by 7 bases, with 15 bases between them. CDR1 is MNHEY and CDR2 is SVGEGT in the germline V gene. The CDR3 sequence is CASSYSDGYNFEAFF. As DNA, the CDR3 is TGTGCCAGCAGTTACTCGGACGGATATAACTTTGAAGCTTTCTTT.

The chain employs TRBV4-3 and TRBJ2-1; 12 positions match TRBD2. The germline gives CDR1 LGHNA, CDR2 YSLEER. The CDR3 contains 17 residues. The junction had 4 bases not matched to a gene; V was cut back by 1 base and J by 3 bases. CDR3 bases: TGCGCCAGCAGCCAAGGGCTAGCGGGAGGGCGCTACAATGAGCAGTTCTTC. Protein sequence: CASSQGLAGGRYNEQFF.

This chain joins TRBV5-6 and TRBJ2-7; a weak D match, TRBD2 (6 bases). Trimming pared 1 base from V and 6 bases from J, leaving 14 bases between. Germline V gene data show CDR1 as SGHDT and CDR2 as YYEEEE. This CDR3 is 14 amino acids long. The CDR3: CASSLPGDVGEQYF. CDR3 nucleotide sequence: TGTGCCAGCAGCTTGCCGGGAGACGTGGGCGAGCAGTACTTC.

The chain is built from TRBV12-3 or TRBV12-4 and TRBJ1-5; D is possibly TRBD1 (6 bases). This CDR3 has 13 amino acids. Trimming pared 6 bases from V and 5 bases from J, leaving 11 bases between. The CDR3: CASRKGVHQPQHF. The CDR3 nucleotides read TGTGCCAGCAGAAAGGGGGTGCATCAGCCCCAGCATTTT.

In its sample, this clonotype was seen a few times. The chain uses TRBV7-2 and TRBJ2-5; D gene ambiguous. The ends were cut back, 5 bases at V and 7 bases at J, with 14 bases in the middle. Germline V gene lookup returns CDR1 SGHTA and CDR2 FQGNSA. This CDR3 comprises 13 residues. The CDR3 DNA reads TGTGCCAGCAGCCCCCCATCAGTTAGGACCCAGTACTTC. Translated: CASSPPSVRTQYF.

Only a few counts were recorded for this clonotype. V gene TRBV6-2 or TRBV6-3 combines with J gene TRBJ2-7, with no clear D. This CDR3 contains 14 residues. The V end was cut by 6 bases, the J end by 2 bases, with 14 bases between. In germline, CDR1 is MNHEY, CDR2 SVGEGT. The CDR3 is CASSPRAETYEQYF. The CDR3 coding sequence is TGTGCCAGCAGCCCTCGGGCGGAAACCTACGAGCAGTACTTC.

The J gene is TRBJ2-7, the V gene TRBV4-3; D unclear. The length of the CDR3 is 15 residues. Trimming took off 0 bases at V and 0 bases at J, with 9 bases between the two ends. Germline CDR1 reads LGHNA; CDR2 reads YSLEER. The CDR3 loop reads CASSQDTRPSYEQYF. DNA for the CDR3: TGCGCCAGCAGCCAAGATACCCGGCCCTCCTACGAGCAGTACTTC.

The DNA of the CDR3 is TGTGCCAGCAGAGGGACAGGGGGCAATCAGCCCCAGCATTTT. Residues: CASRGTGGNQPQHF. The gene calls are TRBV12-3 or TRBV12-4 and TRBJ1-5; TRBD1 matches 10 bases. This CDR3 has 14 amino acids. V lost 6 bases and J lost 2; bases outside the gene matches: 1.

The chain is built from TRBV20-1 and TRBJ1-5; D perhaps matches TRBD1 (5 bases). Germline V gene sequence: CDR1 DFQATT, CDR2 SNEGSKA (reference sequence). V lost 3 bases to trimming and J lost 7 bases, with 19 bases between them. The CDR3 extends over 15 amino acids. CDR3 protein: CSARSGRARRQPQHF. CDR3 DNA sequence: TGCAGTGCTAGGTCAGGCAGGGCGAGGAGACAGCCCCAGCATTTT.

The gene calls are TRBV19 and TRBJ2-1; possibly TRBD1 or TRBD2 for D (6 bases each). From germline, CDR1 is LNHDA and CDR2 SQIVND (reference sequence). V was clipped by 4 bases and J by 8 bases, with 24 bases between them. This CDR3 is 17 amino acids long. CDR3 protein: CASSTDWGSLGGDEQFF. In DNA form, the CDR3 reads TGTGCCAGTAGTACCGATTGGGGCTCGTTGGGGGGCGATGAGCAGTTCTTC.

This clonotype was picked up a small number of times. The rearrangement joins TRBV12-3 or TRBV12-4 to TRBJ2-7; D possibly matches TRBD1 or TRBD2 (5 bases each). Trimming left V 1 base short and J 0 bases short, with 22 bases between. CDR3 size: 19 residues. CDR3 loop: CASSLVRTPQRRASYEQYF. The CDR3 nucleotides read TGTGCCAGCAGTTTAGTAAGGACACCACAGCGGCGCGCCTCCTACGAGCAGTACTTC.

This clonotype was detected many times. The CDR3 DNA reads TGTGCCAGCAGCTTATGGGGAAGGGAGCGGGAGGGCTCCTACAATGAGCAGTTCTTC. It specifies CASSLWGREREGSYNEQFF. V is TRBV11-2 and J is TRBJ2-1; 10 bases align to TRBD2. The V gene's germline CDR1 is SGHAT and CDR2 FQNNGV. The CDR3 totals 19 residues. V lost 2 bases, J lost 0 bases, and 10 bases stayed unmatched.

The sample holds a few counts of this clonotype. This rearrangement joins TRBV4-3 to TRBJ1-2; D gene unclear. CDR3 size: 13 residues. In germline, CDR1 is LGHNA, CDR2 YSLEER. The V and J ends lost 0 bases and 3 bases respectively, with 5 bases between them. DNA for the CDR3: TGCGCCAGCAGCCAAGAAACAGACTATGGCTACACCTTC. This sequence encodes CASSQETDYGYTF.

This clonotype was observed many times. J is TRBJ1-1 and V is TRBV20-1, with a tentative D call TRBD1 (6 bases). The V gene's germline CDR1 is DFQATT and CDR2 SNEGSKA (reference sequence). V was shortened by 6 bases and J by 1 base, with 12 bases between the two germline ends. CDR3 length: 13 residues. CDR3 DNA: TGCAGTGCCCGGGAGGGGGGGAACACTGAAGCTTTCTTT. Translation gives CSAREGGNTEAFF.

The genes are TRBV9 and TRBJ2-3; D is uncertain. Deletions cut 2 bases from V and 2 bases from J, with 12 bases between. The germline CDR1 and CDR2 sequences are SGDLS and YYNGEE. This CDR3 spans 15 amino acids. CDR3 protein: CASSVTGQPTDTQYF. CDR3 in DNA: TGTGCCAGCAGCGTGACTGGGCAGCCCACAGATACGCAGTATTTT.

This clonotype occurred many times. V is TRBV29-1 and J is TRBJ2-3; 11 bases agree with TRBD2. Germline trimming cut 1 base from V and 2 bases from J; bases unmatched to any gene: 2. CDR1 SQVTM and CDR2 ANQGSEA come from the germline V gene. This CDR3 region has 15 residues. The CDR3 DNA sequence: TGCAGCGTTGAAGGGGGACTAGCGGCCACAGATACGCAGTATTTT. Protein product: CSVEGGLAATDTQYF.

This clonotype was counted once. This chain uses TRBV5-4 with TRBJ2-3; no clear D gene. This CDR3 is built from 15 residues. Trimming pared 0 bases from V and 0 bases from J, leaving 8 bases between. Germline V CDR1 and CDR2: SGHNT, YYREEE (reference sequence). CDR3 nucleotide sequence: TGTGCCAGCAGCTTGGAGCGTACTAGCACAGATACGCAGTATTTT. Translating it yields CASSLERTSTDTQYF.